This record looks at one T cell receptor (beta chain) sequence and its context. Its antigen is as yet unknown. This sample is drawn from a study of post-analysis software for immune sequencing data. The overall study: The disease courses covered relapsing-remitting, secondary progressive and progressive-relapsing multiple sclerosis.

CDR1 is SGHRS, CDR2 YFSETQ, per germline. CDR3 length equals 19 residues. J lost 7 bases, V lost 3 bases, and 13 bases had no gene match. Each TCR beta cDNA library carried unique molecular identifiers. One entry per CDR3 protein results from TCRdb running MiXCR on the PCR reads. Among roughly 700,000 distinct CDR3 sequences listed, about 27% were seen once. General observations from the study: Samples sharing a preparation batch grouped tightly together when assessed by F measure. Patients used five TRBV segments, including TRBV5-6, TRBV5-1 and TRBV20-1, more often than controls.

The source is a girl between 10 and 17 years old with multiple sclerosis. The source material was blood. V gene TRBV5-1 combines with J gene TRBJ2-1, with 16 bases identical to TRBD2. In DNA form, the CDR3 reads TGCGCCAGCAGCTATGCCGGGACTAGCGGGAGGGCCAGAGGGAATGAGCAGTTCTTC. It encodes CASSYAGTSGRARGNEQFF. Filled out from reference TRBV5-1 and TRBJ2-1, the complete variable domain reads KAGVTQTPRYLIKTRGQQVTLSCSPISGHRSVSWYQQTPGQGLQFLFEYFSETQRNKGNFPGRFSGRQFSNSRSEMNVSTLELGDSALYLCASSYAGTSGRARGNEQFFGPGTRLTVL.